Detailed here is one TCR beta chain. V was trimmed by 7 bases and J by 2 bases, leaving 11 bases between them. The CDR3 is 13 amino acids. Germline CDR1 reads SGDLS; CDR2 reads YYNGEE. Treatment described: oral pan-JAK inhibitor, 5-10 mg twice daily. This sample stems from a study of CD8+ T cells in alopecia areata. Investigators isolated RNA and reverse transcribed it into cDNA to act as the sequencing template. Only in-frame clones appear in the TCRdb table, and some are missing; sequencing was by immunoSEQ multiplex PCR. The sample consists of some 150,000 clones, less than 70% of them appearing once.

The source is a human donor with alopecia areata. The starting material was CD8+ T cells sorted from blood, obtained at week 4, from a patient treated with tofacitinib. The chain links TRBV9 to TRBJ2-3, with a weak D call TRBD1 (6 bases). The CDR3 sequence is CASSRDNTDTQYF. The CDR3 coding sequence is TGTGCCAGCTCACGGGACAACACAGATACGCAGTATTTT.